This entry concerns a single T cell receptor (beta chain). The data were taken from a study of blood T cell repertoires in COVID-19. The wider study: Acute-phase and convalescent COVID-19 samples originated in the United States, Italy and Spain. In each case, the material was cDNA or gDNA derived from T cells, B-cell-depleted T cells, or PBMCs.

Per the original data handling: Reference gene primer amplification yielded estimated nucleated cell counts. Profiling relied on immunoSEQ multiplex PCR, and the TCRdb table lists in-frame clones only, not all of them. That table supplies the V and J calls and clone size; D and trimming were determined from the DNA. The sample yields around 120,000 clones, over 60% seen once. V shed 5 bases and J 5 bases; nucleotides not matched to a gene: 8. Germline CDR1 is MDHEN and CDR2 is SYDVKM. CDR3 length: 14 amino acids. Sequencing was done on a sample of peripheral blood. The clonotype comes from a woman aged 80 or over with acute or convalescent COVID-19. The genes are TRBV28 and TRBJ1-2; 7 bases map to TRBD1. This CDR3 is CASSRQGFGYGYTF. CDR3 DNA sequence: TGTGCCAGCAGTCGACAGGGATTCGGGTATGGCTACACCTTC.